The sequence of this T cell receptor (beta chain) was determined in a study of spatial heterogeneity in lung cancer (dated by TCRdb to between 2018 and 2020). As for the study more broadly: More beta-chain than alpha-chain transcripts were consistently detected, likely reflecting higher beta-chain transcript abundance. In the raw uncorrected reads, each unique combination of TCR and UMI appeared more than ten times on average. TCR alpha and beta repertoires were quantitatively compared across multiple tumor regions, matched nontumor lung and blood in non-small cell lung cancer. The study linked features of the TCR repertoire to counts of nonsynonymous mutations, which were determined by whole-exome sequencing of tumor tissue. At surgery, both alpha and beta chains were TCR-sequenced in around 240 tumor regions, fewer than 85 matched nontumor lung samples and 56 PBMC samples. On the study overall, not on this receptor specifically: Ubiquitous expanded tumor TCRs were found in blood more often at tumor resection than at routine follow-up. Confirming at a functional level the hypothesis that regional TCRs recognize regional mutations was considered to require additional single-cell paired TCR alpha and beta sequencing.

The time point label of this sample denotes: sample taken at primary tumor resection. For TCR sequencing, whole RNA was extracted from tumor and nontumor lung tissue, or from cryopreserved PBMC samples, and no cell sorting was done. The donors were 65 to 85 patients from the lung TRACERx cohort who had early-stage, untreated non-small cell lung cancer. Only patients for whom sufficient RNA was available from at least two tumor regions were selected for TCR sequencing. Library preparation employed 5' RACE. These reads were obtained on a NextSeq 500. The TCR library protocol attached a unique molecular identifier to each TCR cDNA molecule to allow correction of PCR and sequencing errors. In the source study's methods: TCR identification, UMI-based error correction and CDR3 extraction were all carried out with Decombinator tools. Expanded TCRs were defined as those above a frequency of 2 per 1,000, corresponding to the top 1% of the tumor frequency distribution. Renyi diversity was computed with the R vegan package after each repertoire had been subsampled 100 times to 5,000 TCRs. CDR3 similarity networks were built from amino acid triplet string-kernel similarity, connecting CDR3s with pairwise similarity above 0.82. TCRdb reanalyzed the raw reads on its own, using fastp at Q25 for trimming and MiXCR for clone calling, and kept in-frame beta chains. Duplicate CDR3 protein sequences are folded into a single record with the most common DNA and genes. The V and J calls and clone size are TCRdb's, not the authors'. This sample has 50,000 to 55,000 distinct CDR3 sequences in its table, and roughly 7% of those were observed once. The ten most abundant clones make up approximately 2.9% of the sample.

This clonotype was seen at least ten times. The specificity of this receptor is unknown. No base quality values were provided; no much bigger clone lies one nucleotide off. This material consisted of PBMCs, taken at surgery. This TCR derives from a female donor with early-stage non-small cell lung cancer.

The CDR3 in this case is CAWGTGNTGELFF. The nucleotides read TGTGCCTGGGGGACAGGGAACACCGGGGAGCTGTTTTTT. The sequence joins TRBV30 to TRBJ2-2, with 8 middle bases fitting TRBD1. In the germline V gene (reference sequence), CDR1 corresponds to GTSNPN and CDR2 to SVGIG. The CDR3 numbers 13 residues from cysteine through phenylalanine. Just the 39-base CDR3 DNA is kept, in frame starting at base 1. After removal of 5 bases from V and 1 base from J, the junction retains 0 bases not matched to a gene.